This T cell receptor beta chain is drawn from a study of early T cells in non-severe SARS-CoV-2 infection. The wider study: Whole-blood bulk RNA, unsorted, was sequenced, and chains were unpaired.

Unique molecular identifiers were attached to individual cDNA molecules. From the 5' RACE reads, TCRdb called clonotypes with MiXCR, one entry per CDR3 protein. The sample has some 66,000 distinct CDR3 sequences, over 10% seen once. Germline V gene sequence: CDR1 SGHNT, CDR2 YENEEA. The CDR3 is 15 residues long. Losses at the gene ends were 0 bases for V and 4 bases for J; bases not matched to a gene: 4. This clonotype came up a few times. The sequencing input was whole blood. The chain carries TRBV11-3 and TRBJ2-3, with 7 positions matching TRBD1. The TCR sequence derives from an adult who was a healthcare worker with PCR-confirmed SARS-CoV-2 infection or an uninfected control (not recorded which). CDR3 coding DNA: TGTGCCAGCAGCTTAGATCTAACAGGGGCAGATACGCAGTATTTT. Protein sequence: CASSLDLTGADTQYF.